The 12 T cell receptor beta chains below were found in one sample sequenced in a study of vaccination and CD4 T cells after COVID-19 (dated 2022 in TCRdb). Library creation used PCR. The run used an Illumina iSeq 100. At the Johns Hopkins FTIC core, DNA from the cultured CD4+ T cells underwent TCR sequencing with the Oncomine TCR Beta short-read assay. TCRdb reworked the public reads: Q25 trimming with fastp, MiXCR clone assembly, productive beta chains retained. Rows are combined by CDR3 protein, so each entry shows the most common genes and DNA. The sample table contains some 19,000 distinct CDR3 sequences; only one count was recorded for about 62% of them. The ten largest clones represent about 23% of the sample. Their target antigens are unknown. The treatment or condition label, as the study defines it: roughly ten-day PBMC culture with coronavirus spike peptide pools or control peptides (ViraFEST assay).

The starting material was CD4+ T cells from blood, cultured in vitro, obtained before SARS-CoV-2 vaccination. Receptor source: a human donor who received a COVID-19 vaccine.

The chain couples TRBV20-1 to TRBJ1-6; 7 bases line up with TRBD1. Germline CDR1 is DFQATT and CDR2 is SNEGSKA (reference sequence). The CDR3 runs to 15 residues. Losses at the gene ends were 3 bases for V and 6 bases for J; bases not matched to a gene: 8. In nucleotides, the CDR3 is TGCAGTGCTAGGGAGGACAGGCCTTTTAATTCACCCCTCCACTTT. Translation: CSAREDRPFNSPLHF.

This clonotype was found a few times. In DNA form, the CDR3 reads TGTGCCAGTACCCCAAATCGGAACACTGAAGCTTTCTTT. Protein product: CASTPNRNTEAFF. The J gene is TRBJ1-1, the V gene TRBV19; no clear D gene. Germline CDR1 is LNHDA and CDR2 is SQIVND (reference sequence). The CDR3 contains 13 residues. Trimming pared 7 bases from V and 1 base from J, leaving 10 bases between.

This chain links TRBV21-1 with TRBJ1-6; no DNA check was done on the table's D call, TRBD1. TRBV21-1 is an annotated pseudogene. The CDR3 runs to 19 residues. The CDR3 region has the DNA TGTGCCAGCAGCAAAGCCACCGGGACAGGGGAATCCTATAATTCACCCCTCCACTTT. As protein: CASSKATGTGESYNSPLHF.

As to this clonotype: An end of the junction does not agree with germline; a read error may underlie this. V and J are TRBV6-1 and TRBJ2-1, with 7 nucleotides matching TRBD1. From germline, CDR1 is MNHNS and CDR2 SASEGT. The CDR3 is 16 residues long. CDR3 sequence reads: CAISGLQGKGYNEQFF. In nucleotides, the CDR3 is TGTGCCATCAGTGGATTACAGGGGAAAGGGTACAATGAGCAGTTCTTC.

The chain links TRBV6-1 to TRBJ1-6; TRBD1 agrees at 7 bases. CDR1 is MNHNS and CDR2 is SASEGT in the germline V gene. The V segment lost 7 bases and the J segment 4 bases; nucleotides outside the gene matches: 4. This CDR3 region has 14 residues. The CDR3 nucleotides read TGTGCCAGCACAGGGGGAGGGTATAATTCACCCCTCCACTTT. It encodes CASTGGGYNSPLHF.

This sequence joins TRBV20-1 and TRBJ1-5; D is perhaps TRBD1 (5 bases). The CDR3 consists of 16 residues. Trimming removed 1 base at V and 2 bases at J, with 15 bases between. The germline CDR1 and CDR2 sequences are DFQATT and SNEGSKA (reference sequence). The CDR3 loop reads CSARVATGEGNQPQHF. The DNA of the CDR3 is TGCAGTGCTAGAGTGGCTACAGGCGAGGGCAATCAGCCCCAGCATTTT.

This sequence joins TRBV6-1 and TRBJ1-6; D is undetermined. The CDR3 loop spans 13 amino acids. V lost 6 bases, J lost 7 bases, and 10 bases lay in between. Germline-derived CDR1 and CDR2 are MNHNS and SASEGT. CDR3 loop: CASRRSKNSPLHF. CDR3 sequence (DNA): TGTGCCAGCAGGCGCAGTAAAAATTCACCCCTCCACTTT.

V gene TRBV30 combines with J gene TRBJ2-3; 11 bases fit TRBD2. Germline V gene sequence: CDR1 GTSNPN, CDR2 SVGIG (reference sequence). The CDR3 is made up of 17 amino acids. V dropped 0 bases and J dropped 5; count of bases not matched to a gene: 10. The CDR3 protein is CAWSVPWVAGGRDTQYF. CDR3 sequence (DNA): TGTGCCTGGAGTGTACCCTGGGTAGCGGGGGGGCGAGATACGCAGTATTTT.

This rearrangement joins TRBV2 to TRBJ1-5; the D gene is possibly TRBD1 (6 bases). CDR1 SNHLY and CDR2 FYNNEI come from the germline V gene. V lost 7 bases and J 0 bases, leaving 16 bases between the germline ends. The CDR3 contains 16 residues. The DNA for the CDR3 is TGTGCCAGCACCCAAGGACAGTGGGTTAGCAATCAGCCCCAGCATTTT. Protein: CASTQGQWVSNQPQHF.

There are a few counts of this clonotype. The chain uses TRBV10-3 and TRBJ1-1; TRBD1 is a possible D gene (5 bases). The CDR3 consists of 15 residues. The germline CDR1 and CDR2 sequences are ENHRY and SYGVKD. Trimming removed 6 bases from V and 3 bases from J, with 17 bases in between. CDR3 in DNA: TGTGCCATCAGGGGGCAGTCGGGGAAGCACACTGAAGCTTTCTTT. Translated, it gives CAIRGQSGKHTEAFF.

The chain recombines TRBV7-9 with TRBJ2-3; 9 bases agree with TRBD2. There are 15 residues in the CDR3. From germline, CDR1 is SEHNR and CDR2 FQNEAQ (reference sequence). With V trimmed by 5 bases and J by 0 bases, 3 bases remained unmatched. CDR3 nucleotides: TGTGCCAGCAGCAAGCGGGGGGTTAGCACAGATACGCAGTATTTT. Its translation: CASSKRGVSTDTQYF. The full variable domain, completed using reference TRBV7-9 and TRBJ2-3, is DTGVSQNPRHKITKRGQNVTFRCDPISEHNRLYWYRQTLGQGPEFLTYFQNEAQLEKSRLLSDRFSAERPKGSFSTLEIQRTEQGDSAMYLCASSKRGVSTDTQYFGPGTRLTVL.

J is TRBJ2-3 and V is TRBV30, with TRBD2 matching 10 bases. After removal of 5 bases from V and 6 bases from J, the junction contained 5 bases not matched to a gene. Germline CDR1 is GTSNPN and CDR2 is SVGIG (reference sequence). This CDR3 has 13 amino acids. CDR3 bases: TGTGCCTGGGAGCGGGGGGGCCGGGATACGCAGTATTTT. Protein: CAWERGGRDTQYF.